This T cell receptor beta chain was captured in a study of cytomegalovirus exposure and HLA in healthy donors. With 60 Vbeta and 13 Jbeta primers, the PCR was carried out. Data came from immunoSEQ multiplex PCR; TCRdb stores just in-frame clones and leaves some out. Here the sample spans over 100,000 clones, almost 80% being singletons. The CDR3 totals 17 residues. Germline lookup yields CDR1 SGHTA and CDR2 FQGNSA. After removal of 5 bases from V and 3 bases from J, the junction contained 11 bases not matched to a gene. The rearrangement uses TRBV7-2 and TRBJ2-1; 9 bases fit TRBD2. The sequence derives from a female donor in good health and CMV-seronegative. Sequences were obtained from PBMCs. The CDR3 reads CASSHSLAGPFYNEQFF. The DNA of the CDR3 is TGTGCCAGCAGCCACTCACTAGCGGGCCCTTTCTACAATGAGCAGTTCTTC.